Shown below are 29 T cell receptor beta chains from a single sample sequenced in a study of T-cell reconstitution after alpha-beta-depleted transplantation in children. This sample's TCRbeta library carried unique molecular identifier barcodes. TCRdb reprocessed the PCR reads with MiXCR, giving one entry per CDR3 protein. The sample has 240,000 or so distinct CDR3 sequences, 9.5% to 15% seen once. The specimen comprised PBMCs from the stem cell graft donor, sampled from the stem cell graft. The source is a human donor who donated a stem cell graft to a child with acute lymphoblastic leukemia.

This clonotype was counted ten times or more. This chain links TRBV12-3 or TRBV12-4 with TRBJ2-4; weak D call: TRBD2 (6 bases). V lost 9 bases and J lost 0, with 12 bases in between. This CDR3 is built from 14 residues. Here the CDR3 DNA reads TGTGCCAGTGGGACTGGATTAGCCAAAAACATTCAGTACTTC. Protein sequence: CASGTGLAKNIQYF.

A remark on this clonotype: A much larger clone sits a single nucleotide away, making a read error possible. This chain joins TRBV20-1 and TRBJ2-5, with D perhaps TRBD1 (6 bases). Trimming pared 3 bases from V and 5 bases from J, leaving 22 bases between. CDR3 length equals 16 residues. CDR1 is DFQATT, CDR2 SNEGSKA, per germline (reference sequence). CDR3 amino acids: CSARDPLQGLLETQYF. The CDR3 coding sequence is TGCAGTGCTAGGGATCCTTTACAGGGCCTCTTGGAGACCCAGTACTTC.

This clonotype was seen at least ten times. The V call is TRBV7-2, the J call TRBJ2-7, with 11 bases that match TRBD2. The CDR3 sequence is 16 residues long. Losses at the gene ends were 4 bases for V and 6 bases for J; bases not matched to a gene: 11. The germline V gene encodes CDR1 SGHTA and CDR2 FQGNSA. CDR3 coding DNA: TGTGCCAGCAGCTCGAGAGGCACTAGCGGGAGTGGCGAGCAGTACTTC. As protein: CASSSRGTSGSGEQYF.

This clonotype appeared many times. The chain has TRBV29-1 and TRBJ2-1; 13 bases line up with TRBD2. CDR3 size: 13 residues. Germline values: CDR1 SQVTM, CDR2 ANQGSEA. V lost 5 bases and J lost 10; bases outside the gene matches: 5. The CDR3 DNA reads TGCAGCGTTCCCGGGACTAGCGGGGAAGAGCAGTTCTTC. Translated: CSVPGTSGEEQFF.

This clonotype was detected many times. The chain combines TRBV29-1 with TRBJ1-1, with unresolved D. Between the trimmed V and J ends, which lost 4 bases and 1 base, there was a span of 10 bases. The CDR3 extends over 13 amino acids. Germline values: CDR1 SQVTM, CDR2 ANQGSEA. DNA for the CDR3: TGCAGCGTTGCCCCTATGAGGAACACTGAAGCTTTCTTT. Translating it yields CSVAPMRNTEAFF.

Written as DNA, the CDR3 is TGTGCCAGCAGCCAAGTTTCGATTAAACCGGTGGAGCTGTTTTTT. It specifies CASSQVSIKPVELFF. The chain combines TRBV3-1 with TRBJ2-2, with unresolved D. Germline loops: CDR1 LGHDT, CDR2 YNNKEL (reference sequence). V was trimmed by 1 base and J by 10 bases, leaving 16 bases between them. The CDR3 is 15 amino acids.

Remarks on this clonotype: It may be a read error: a sequence one base away is much more abundant. Here the CDR3 omits its conserved ending phenylalanine or tryptophan, so a read error is the likely source. The rearrangement joins TRBV9 to TRBJ2-2, with a possible D match to TRBD2 (6 bases). The CDR3 spans 16 residues. Germline V gene sequence: CDR1 SGDLS, CDR2 YYNGEE. Deletions cut 7 bases from V and 0 bases from J, with 16 bases between. The CDR3 bases are TGTGCCAGCGGAATAGGCAGGACTACGAACACCGGGGAGCTGTTTTTG. It translates to CASGIGRTTNTGELFL.

This clonotype was picked up a small number of times. This chain joins TRBV6-1 and TRBJ2-6; unclear D gene. V dropped 7 bases and J dropped 0 bases, with 16 bases sitting between them. This CDR3 has 17 residues. Per the germline V gene, CDR1 is MNHNS and CDR2 is SASEGT. The CDR3 sequence: CASTPGLTVSGANVLTF. Here the CDR3 DNA reads TGTGCCAGCACTCCGGGCCTTACAGTCTCTGGGGCCAACGTCCTGACTTTC.

This clonotype has at least ten counts. The genes are TRBV20-1 and TRBJ2-7; 7 nucleotides agree with TRBD2. Trimming removed 0 bases from V and 6 bases from J; junction bases left unmatched: 5. Germline V lookup: CDR1 DFQATT, CDR2 SNEGSKA (reference sequence). The CDR3 loop spans 13 amino acids. DNA of the CDR3: TGCAGTGCTAGAGATAGCGGGCTCGGCGAGCAGTACTTC. This encodes CSARDSGLGEQYF.

The sample holds many counts of this clonotype. The V and J genes are TRBV20-1 and TRBJ1-6; D may be TRBD1 (5 bases). V lost 4 bases, J lost 7 bases, and 11 bases lay in between. From germline, CDR1 is DFQATT and CDR2 SNEGSKA (reference sequence). This CDR3 has 13 residues. The CDR3 loop is CSATPYRNSPLHF. The CDR3 DNA reads as TGCAGTGCTACCCCCTACAGGAATTCACCCCTCCACTTT.

The chain uses TRBV25-1 and TRBJ2-5, with TRBD1 as a possible D gene (5 bases). Trimming stripped 6 bases from V and 5 bases from J, with 16 bases between. There are 14 residues in the CDR3. The V gene's germline CDR1 is MGHDK and CDR2 SYGVNS. The DNA of the CDR3 is TGTGCCAGCAGCGGACATCCGATTGAGGAGACCCAGTACTTC. As protein: CASSGHPIEETQYF.

This clonotype came up many times. This chain joins TRBV12-3 or TRBV12-4 and TRBJ2-7; D may be TRBD1 (6 bases). V dropped 5 bases and J dropped 3 bases, with 14 bases sitting between them. The CDR3 loop spans 14 amino acids. This CDR3 reads CASSVRGVGYEQYF. The CDR3 DNA reads TGTGCCAGCAGTGTCAGGGGAGTAGGCTACGAGCAGTACTTC.

This clonotype was observed many times. V is TRBV29-1 and J is TRBJ2-3, with 10 bases matching TRBD2. Unmatched junction bases numbered 9, after V lost 3 bases and J lost 3 bases. Per the germline V gene, CDR1 is SQVTM and CDR2 is ANQGSEA. The CDR3 is made up of 16 amino acids. CDR3 in DNA: TGCAGCGTTGACGGACTAGCGGTCCGTGGGACAGATACGCAGTATTTT. This translates into CSVDGLAVRGTDTQYF.

This clonotype was counted at least ten times. The V and J genes are TRBV20-1 and TRBJ2-7, with D unclear. Trimming removed 3 bases at V and 5 bases at J, with 8 bases between. Germline V lookup: CDR1 DFQATT, CDR2 SNEGSKA (reference sequence). The CDR3 consists of 11 residues. The CDR3 protein is CSARSRHEQYF. CDR3 sequence (DNA): TGCAGTGCTAGGAGTAGGCACGAGCAGTACTTC.

This clonotype has at least ten counts. The J gene is TRBJ1-5, the V gene TRBV29-1; D perhaps matches TRBD1 (5 bases). Trimming took 6 bases from V and 4 from J, leaving 16 bases between them. This CDR3 comprises 14 residues. Per the germline V gene, CDR1 is SQVTM and CDR2 is ANQGSEA. The CDR3 here is CSVSRDGGNQPQHF. The CDR3 region has the DNA TGCAGCGTGAGCCGGGACGGAGGGAATCAGCCCCAGCATTTT.

This clonotype was recorded at least ten times. The J gene is TRBJ1-1, the V gene TRBV29-1; tentative D call: TRBD1 (6 bases). Trimming removed 7 bases at V and 6 bases at J, with 15 bases between. Looked up from germline, CDR1 is SQVTM and CDR2 is ANQGSEA. The CDR3 has 12 residues. CDR3 sequence (DNA): TGCAGCGCCCAGGGGTTGAGGGCTGAAGCTTTCTTT. Protein product: CSAQGLRAEAFF.

This clonotype has ten or more counts. This chain uses TRBV28 with TRBJ2-3; D tentatively fits TRBD1 or TRBD2 (5 bases each). In germline, CDR1 is MDHEN, CDR2 SYDVKM. CDR3 length: 15 residues. The germline V and J ends were trimmed by 1 base and 1 base, with 9 bases remaining between them. The CDR3 protein is CASSLLSGRTDTQYF. The CDR3 region has the DNA TGTGCCAGCAGTTTATTATCGGGGCGCACAGATACGCAGTATTTT.

This clonotype was detected ten times or more. J is TRBJ1-5 and V is TRBV5-5; a weak D match, TRBD1 (6 bases). The germline CDR1 and CDR2 sequences are SGHKS and YYEKEE (reference sequence). The CDR3 runs to 13 residues. Trimming took off 2 bases at V and 6 bases at J, with 9 bases between the two ends. CDR3 residues: CASSFTGAQPQHF. The CDR3 DNA reads TGTGCCAGCAGCTTTACGGGGGCTCAGCCCCAGCATTTT.

This clonotype was found many times. The chain joins TRBV9 to TRBJ2-7; a weak D match, TRBD2 (6 bases). The V and J ends lost 3 bases and 6 bases respectively, with 10 bases between them. This CDR3 contains 12 residues. Germline V CDR1 and CDR2: SGDLS, YYNGEE. CDR3 amino acids: CASSGRASEQYF. CDR3 DNA: TGTGCCAGCAGCGGGAGGGCATCCGAGCAGTACTTC.

This clonotype has at least ten counts. This sequence joins TRBV28 and TRBJ2-3, with 9 bases that match TRBD1. After removal of 11 bases from V and 0 bases from J, the junction contained 18 bases not matched to a gene. The CDR3 sequence is 18 residues long. Germline CDR1 MDHEN, CDR2 SYDVKM. CDR3: CAGSNQLEDRGSTDTQYF. CDR3 DNA sequence: TGTGCCGGGTCGAATCAACTCGAAGACAGGGGGAGCACAGATACGCAGTATTTT.

This clonotype was seen ten or more times. The rearrangement joins TRBV6-6 to TRBJ1-2; no clear D. Per germline, CDR1 MNHNY and CDR2 SVGAGI (reference sequence). V lost 5 bases to trimming and J lost 6 bases, with 13 bases between them. The CDR3 totals 13 residues. The CDR3 sequence: CASSRLSSDGYTF. The CDR3 DNA follows: TGTGCCAGCAGTCGACTCTCGTCGGATGGCTACACCTTC.

There are many counts of this clonotype. The CDR3: CASSVAPLGETQYF. The CDR3 nucleotides are TGTGCCAGCAGCGTAGCCCCACTCGGTGAGACCCAGTACTTC. This chain uses TRBV9 with TRBJ2-5; D gene ambiguous. The ends were cut back, 0 bases at V and 5 bases at J, with 11 bases in the middle. Per the germline V gene, CDR1 is SGDLS and CDR2 is YYNGEE. The CDR3 extends over 14 amino acids.

This clonotype was counted at least ten times. This chain connects TRBV27 to TRBJ2-5; TRBD2 matches 8 bases. CDR1 and CDR2 (germline): MNHEY, SMNVEV (reference sequence). The CDR3 runs 15 residues. With V trimmed by 6 bases and J by 2 bases, 8 bases remained unmatched. The CDR3 nucleotides are TGTGCCAGCAGGGGGTTTTCGGGGGGGCAAGAGACCCAGTACTTC. Translation: CASRGFSGGQETQYF.

This clonotype occurred many times. The chain couples TRBV6-4 to TRBJ1-5, with unresolved D. Per germline, CDR1 MRHNA and CDR2 SNTAGT. V lost 11 bases and J 4 bases, leaving 15 bases between the germline ends. This CDR3 has 13 amino acids. DNA for the CDR3: TGTGCCCCTCTCGGGGAAGCGAATCAGCCCCAGCATTTT. Translating gives CAPLGEANQPQHF.

Ten or more counts support this clonotype. The chain combines TRBV3-1 with TRBJ2-7, with 8 bases identical to TRBD1. The CDR3 length is 14 residues. V lost 3 bases and J lost 6; bases outside the gene matches: 7. CDR1 and CDR2 from the germline V gene are LGHDT and YNNKEL (reference sequence). The CDR3 reads CASSHETGAGEQYF. The CDR3 DNA is TGTGCCAGCAGCCATGAGACAGGGGCAGGCGAGCAGTACTTC.

V and J are TRBV5-1 and TRBJ2-3; D might be TRBD1 (6 bases). The CDR3 extends over 15 amino acids. Trimming took off 0 bases at V and 3 bases at J, with 11 bases between the two ends. In germline, CDR1 is SGHRS, CDR2 YFSETQ. DNA of the CDR3: TGCGCCAGCAGCTTGGTACAGGGAAGGACAGATACGCAGTATTTT. Translating gives CASSLVQGRTDTQYF.

This clonotype was detected a few times. The J gene is TRBJ2-3, the V gene TRBV20-1, with TRBD1 matching over 8 bases. The germline V gene has CDR1 DFQATT and CDR2 SNEGSKA (reference sequence). The CDR3 is 14 amino acids. V was pared by 5 bases and J by 2 bases, with 6 bases of the junction left unmatched. The CDR3 sequence: CSAPDRGVTDTQYF. In DNA, the CDR3 is TGCAGTGCTCCAGACAGGGGTGTCACAGATACGCAGTATTTT.

This clonotype has at least ten counts. The genes are TRBV15 and TRBJ2-3; D ambiguous. The CDR3 runs 13 residues. V lost 0 bases, J lost 6 bases, and 7 bases lay in between. Germline V gene lookup returns CDR1 LNHNV and CDR2 YYDKDF (reference sequence). The CDR3 DNA is TGTGCCACCAGCAGAGATCGGGCTGATACGCAGTATTTT. It encodes CATSRDRADTQYF.

This clonotype was counted ten times or more. The CDR3 spells CASSTAHSGNQPQHF. CDR3 DNA: TGTGCCAGCAGCACGGCCCACAGTGGCAATCAGCCCCAGCATTTT. J is TRBJ1-5 and V is TRBV5-6; no reliable D call. Trimming took off 4 bases at V and 2 bases at J, with 13 bases between the two ends. In germline, CDR1 is SGHDT, CDR2 YYEEEE. The CDR3 totals 15 residues. Complete variable domain (other parts from reference TRBV5-6 and TRBJ1-5): DAGVTQSPTHLIKTRGQQVTLRCSPKSGHDTVSWYQQALGQGPQFIFQYYEEEERQRGNFPDRFSGHQFPNYSSELNVNALLLGDSALYLCASSTAHSGNQPQHFGDGTRLSIL.